These T cell receptor beta chains were read from a single sample in a study of response to subunit inactivated influenza vaccine. TCRdb reanalysed the RT-PCR reads using MiXCR and keeps one entry per CDR3 protein. The profile shows some 300,000 distinct CDR3 sequences, over 20% of them singletons. Sequencing was performed on PBMCs from blood, taken approximately 20 months after vaccination. Receptors originate from a man between 50 and 75 years old who received an inactivated influenza vaccine. The CDR3 runs from the conserved cysteine through the conserved F or W. The order of the fields is clone size, D gene, V gene, J gene, CDR3 protein, CDR3 DNA. D genes are given only for firm matches. Clone size is shown for a subset of rows, as once, few, many or a class of expanded clone.

>.|TRBD1|TRBV29-1|TRBJ1-1
CSVLPWTGQNTEAFF
TGCAGCGTCCTCCCATGGACAGGCCAAAACACTGAAGCTTTCTTT
>few|.|TRBV7-3|TRBJ2-1
CASSLKVGSAFEQFF
TGTGCCAGCAGCTTAAAGGTCGGGAGTGCTTTTGAGCAGTTCTTC
>few|TRBD2|TRBV9|TRBJ2-3
CASDPWGGGAADTQYF
TGTGCCAGCGATCCTTGGGGCGGGGGGGCCGCAGATACGCAGTATTTT
>.|TRBD2|TRBV2|TRBJ2-7
CASIGLAGRHEYEQYF
TGTGCCAGCATCGGACTAGCGGGACGTCACGAATACGAGCAGTACTTC
>many|.|TRBV10-3|TRBJ1-2
CAIRPRQSRSPTF
TGTGCCATCAGACCTAGACAGTCACGGAGCCCCACCTTC
>.|TRBD1|TRBV15|TRBJ2-1
CATGGDRVASISYNEQFF
TGTGCCACCGGGGGGGACAGGGTGGCTAGCATATCCTACAATGAGCAGTTCTTC
>.|.|TRBV7-2|TRBJ2-3
CASSPVRAGAQYF
TGTGCCAGCAGCCCCGTACGGGCCGGTGCGCAGTATTTT
>.|.|TRBV9|TRBJ2-1
CASSVDGGDNEQFF
TGTGCCAGCAGCGTAGATGGAGGGGACAATGAGCAGTTCTTC
>.|TRBD1|TRBV7-2|TRBJ1-2
CASSQGPDRVGGYTF
TGTGCCAGCAGCCAAGGACCCGACAGGGTCGGCGGCTACACCTTC
>.|TRBD2|TRBV11-3|TRBJ2-3
CASSFGGSVDTQYF
TGTGCCAGCAGCTTCGGCGGGAGCGTGGATACGCAGTATTTT
>.|TRBD1|TRBV29-1|TRBJ1-2
CSVGQGNGYTF
TGCAGCGTTGGACAGGGCAATGGCTACACCTTC
>.|TRBD2|TRBV7-8|TRBJ2-1
CASTLGTSGYNEQFF
TGTGCCAGCACCTTAGGGACTAGCGGTTACAATGAGCAGTTCTTC
>few|.|TRBV18|TRBJ1-5
CASSPFSGQPQHF
TGTGCCAGCTCACCCTTCAGTGGCCAGCCCCAGCATTTT
>.|.|TRBV4-3|TRBJ1-2
CASSQVIGSRVGGYTF
TGCGCCAGCAGCCAAGTAATCGGGTCTCGGGTCGGGGGCTACACCTTC
>.|TRBD1|TRBV20-1|TRBJ1-5
CSAKTGVQRSNQPQHF
TGCAGTGCCAAAACAGGGGTACAAAGGAGCAATCAGCCCCAGCATTTT
>.|TRBD1|TRBV19|TRBJ1-1
CASSIPVQGVTEAFF
TGTGCCAGTAGTATACCCGTACAGGGGGTCACTGAAGCTTTCTTT
>.|.|TRBV15|TRBJ2-1
CATSRETSSYNEQFF
TGTGCCACCAGCAGAGAGACTAGCTCCTACAATGAGCAGTTCTTC
>.|TRBD2|TRBV7-2|TRBJ2-7
CASSLQASGPYEQYF
TGTGCCAGCAGCTTACAAGCTAGCGGACCCTACGAGCAGTACTTC
>few|.|TRBV6-5|TRBJ1-1
CASSYEGERTEAFF
TGTGCCAGCAGTTACGAGGGAGAGAGAACTGAAGCTTTCTTT
>few|.|TRBV6-5|TRBJ1-1
CASSMTLNTEAFF
TGTGCCAGCAGTATGACTCTAAACACTGAAGCTTTCTTT
>.|TRBD1|TRBV12-3/TRBV12-4|TRBJ2-6
CASSLRRRGLSTGANVLTF
TGTGCCAGCAGTTTACGCCGCAGGGGGCTATCTACTGGGGCCAACGTCCTGACTTTC
>few|.|TRBV7-9|TRBJ1-4
CASSAQAAYEGEKLFF
TGTGCCAGCAGCGCTCAGGCTGCGTACGAGGGGGAAAAACTGTTTTTT
>few|.|TRBV15|TRBJ2-7
CATSRDWAVSSYEQYF
TGTGCCACCAGCAGAGATTGGGCGGTTAGCTCCTACGAGCAGTACTTC
>.|TRBD2|TRBV29-1|TRBJ2-5
CSVGTSGKETQYF
TGCAGCGTTGGGACTAGCGGAAAAGAGACCCAGTACTTC
>.|TRBD2|TRBV20-1|TRBJ2-7
CSASSPSGGDYEQYF
TGCAGTGCTAGCTCCCCTAGCGGGGGCGACTACGAGCAGTACTTC
>.|.|TRBV6-1|TRBJ1-2
CASSPGGEEPRNGYTF
TGTGCCAGCAGCCCCGGGGGCGAAGAGCCTAGGAATGGCTACACCTTC
>.|TRBD1|TRBV28|TRBJ2-1
CATRPPNRGSSYNEQFF
TGTGCCACCAGACCACCCAACAGGGGGTCCTCCTACAATGAGCAGTTCTTC
>many|TRBD1|TRBV5-1|TRBJ1-1
CASSSRQGGGNTEAFF
TGCGCCAGCAGCTCACGACAGGGAGGGGGGAACACTGAAGCTTTCTTT
>.|TRBD2|TRBV7-2|TRBJ2-7
CASSLGTSGHTYEQYF
TGTGCCAGCAGCCTCGGGACTAGCGGACACACCTACGAGCAGTACTTC
>.|.|TRBV3-1|TRBJ1-6
CASSKTGNYSPLHF
TGTGCCAGCAGCAAGACCGGCAATTATTCACCCCTCCACTTT
>few|.|TRBV9|TRBJ1-1
CASSTRNPGNPVGTEAFF
TGTGCCAGCAGCACCCGAAACCCAGGGAATCCGGTGGGTACTGAAGCTTTCTTT
>few|TRBD1|TRBV20-1|TRBJ1-5
CSVGTGVNQPQHF
TGCAGTGTTGGGACAGGGGTCAATCAGCCCCAGCATTTT
>.|.|TRBV14|TRBJ1-1
CASSQSGYAEAFF
TGTGCCAGCAGCCAGAGTGGGTACGCTGAAGCTTTCTTT
>many|TRBD2|TRBV6-2/TRBV6-3|TRBJ2-7
CASSYGPTGPPLETSGRYEQYF
TGTGCCAGCAGTTACGGGCCAACTGGACCACCGTTGGAGACTAGCGGGAGATACGAGCAGTACTTC
>many|.|TRBV6-1|TRBJ1-5
CASQDGNNQPQHF
TGTGCCAGTCAAGACGGGAACAATCAGCCCCAGCATTTT